What follows is one T cell receptor (beta chain) and its context. Patients of the Seattle cohort, enrolled during active infection, were followed longitudinally. Generated by immunoSEQ multiplex PCR, the TCRdb table keeps only in-frame clones and is missing some. Of about 290,000 clones in the sample, about 90% are singletons; the top ten hold around 10%. This record belongs to a study of blood T cell repertoires in COVID-19. The length of the CDR3 is 16 residues. V was pared by 2 bases and J by 0 bases, with 11 bases between. Germline V gene lookup returns CDR1 KGHSH and CDR2 LQKENI. This sequence was found in a woman aged 25 to 39 with COVID-19, enrolled during active disease. This chain uses TRBV18 with TRBJ1-5; D uncertain. Sequenced: peripheral blood. The CDR3 nucleotides read TGTGCCAGCTCACCATTCGGCGGCAATAGCAATCAGCCCCAGCATTTT. It translates to CASSPFGGNSNQPQHF.